The sequence of this TCR beta chain was determined in a study of blood T cell repertoires in COVID-19. V gave up 6 bases and J gave up 10 bases, with 10 bases separating them. The CDR3 extends over 11 amino acids. Germline V gene data show CDR1 as MNHEY and CDR2 as SVGAGI. The assay was immunoSEQ multiplex PCR, and TCRdb's table has in-frame clones only and misses some. Among around 180,000 clones listed, roughly 88% were seen once. The genes are TRBV6-5 and TRBJ2-1, with D tentatively TRBD2 (6 bases). This receptor was taken from a woman aged 80 or older with acute or convalescent COVID-19. The specimen was peripheral blood. The DNA of the CDR3 is TGTGCCAGCAGGTGGAGGGCGGAGCAGTTCTTC. As protein: CASRWRAEQFF.